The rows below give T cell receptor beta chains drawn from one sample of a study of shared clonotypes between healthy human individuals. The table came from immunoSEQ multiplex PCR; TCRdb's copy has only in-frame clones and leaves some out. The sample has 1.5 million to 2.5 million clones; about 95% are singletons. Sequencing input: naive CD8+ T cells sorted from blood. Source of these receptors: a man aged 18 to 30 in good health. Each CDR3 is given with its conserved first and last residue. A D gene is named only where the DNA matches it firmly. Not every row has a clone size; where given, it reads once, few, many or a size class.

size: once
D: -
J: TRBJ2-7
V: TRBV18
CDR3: CASSPRPSAGEQYF
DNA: TGTGCCAGCTCACCCCGACCTTCGGCGGGCGAGCAGTACTTC

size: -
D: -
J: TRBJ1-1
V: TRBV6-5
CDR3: CASKGDGNTEAFF
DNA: TGTGCCAGCAAGGGAGACGGGAACACTGAAGCTTTCTTT

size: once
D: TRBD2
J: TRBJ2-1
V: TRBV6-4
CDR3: CASSDLGLAGGVSYNEQFF
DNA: TGTGCCAGCAGTGACCTGGGACTAGCGGGGGGTGTCTCCTACAATGAGCAGTTCTTC

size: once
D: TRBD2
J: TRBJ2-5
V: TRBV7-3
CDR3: CASSPGLAGGETQYF
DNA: TGTGCCAGCAGCCCGGGACTAGCGGGGGGAGAGACCCAGTACTTC

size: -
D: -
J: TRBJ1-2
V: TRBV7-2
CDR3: CASSPSPYFDGYTF
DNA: TGTGCCAGCAGCCCCAGCCCATACTTTGATGGCTACACCTTC

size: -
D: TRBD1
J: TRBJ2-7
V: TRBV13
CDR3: CASSLLVGTGAHSYEQYF
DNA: TGTGCCAGCAGCTTACTGGTCGGGACAGGGGCCCACTCCTACGAGCAGTACTTC

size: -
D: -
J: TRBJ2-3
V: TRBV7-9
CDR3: CASSSTDRTDTQYF
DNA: TGTGCCAGCAGCTCAACGGACCGCACAGATACGCAGTATTTT

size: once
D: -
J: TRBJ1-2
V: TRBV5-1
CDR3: CASSLAKMAGDGYTF
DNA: TGCGCCAGCAGCTTGGCCAAAATGGCAGGGGATGGCTACACCTTC

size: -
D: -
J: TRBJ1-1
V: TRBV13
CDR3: CASSLGAGAATEAFF
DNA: TGTGCCAGCAGCTTAGGGGCGGGGGCGGCCACTGAAGCTTTCTTT

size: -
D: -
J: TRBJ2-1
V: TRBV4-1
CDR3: CASSQTEYNEQFF
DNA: TGCGCCAGCAGCCAAACGGAGTACAATGAGCAGTTCTTC

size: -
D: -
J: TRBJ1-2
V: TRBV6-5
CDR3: CASSYQVADYGYTF
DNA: TGTGCCAGCAGTTACCAGGTAGCGGACTATGGCTACACCTTC

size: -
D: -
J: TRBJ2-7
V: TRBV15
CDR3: CATSSGVLAGAYEQYF
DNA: TGTGCCACCAGCAGTGGGGTTTTGGCAGGGGCCTACGAGCAGTACTTC

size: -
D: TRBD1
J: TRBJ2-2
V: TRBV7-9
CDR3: CASSRTGTGELFF
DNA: TGTGCCAGCAGCCGGACAGGCACCGGGGAGCTGTTTTTT

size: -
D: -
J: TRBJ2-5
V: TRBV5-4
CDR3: CASSLDWGETQYF
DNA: TGTGCCAGCAGCTTGGACTGGGGGGAGACCCAGTACTTC

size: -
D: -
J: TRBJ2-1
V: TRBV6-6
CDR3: CASSLDSSSYNEQFF
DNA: TGTGCCAGCAGTCTTGACTCTAGCTCCTACAATGAGCAGTTCTTC

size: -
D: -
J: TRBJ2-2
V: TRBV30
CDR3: CALDRDTNTGELFF
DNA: TGTGCCTTAGACCGGGACACAAACACCGGGGAGCTGTTTTTT

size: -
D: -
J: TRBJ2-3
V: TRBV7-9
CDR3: CASSFAWGDRDDTQYF
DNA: TGTGCCAGCAGCTTTGCTTGGGGGGATAGAGATGATACGCAGTATTTT

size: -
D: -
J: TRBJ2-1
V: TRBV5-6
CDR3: CASSLESSVEQFF
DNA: TGTGCCAGCAGCTTGGAGTCTAGTGTTGAGCAGTTCTTC

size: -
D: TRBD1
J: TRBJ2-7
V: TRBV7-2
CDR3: CASSPGTDYEQYF
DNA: TGTGCCAGCAGCCCCGGGACAGACTACGAGCAGTACTTC

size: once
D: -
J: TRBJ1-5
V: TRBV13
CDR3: CASSLRDSNQPQHF
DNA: TGTGCCAGCAGCTTACGGGATAGCAATCAGCCCCAGCATTTT

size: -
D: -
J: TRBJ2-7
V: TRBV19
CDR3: CASSIDPSRTGYEQYF
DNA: TGTGCCAGTAGTATAGACCCCTCTCGGACCGGCTACGAGCAGTACTTC

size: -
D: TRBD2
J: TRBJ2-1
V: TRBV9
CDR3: CASSAGTSGDEQFF
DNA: TGTGCCAGCAGCGCCGGGACTAGCGGCGATGAGCAGTTCTTC

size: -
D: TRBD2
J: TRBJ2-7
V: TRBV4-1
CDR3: CASSQAPGGATYEQYF
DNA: TGCGCCAGCAGCCAAGCCCCCGGGGGGGCAACCTACGAGCAGTACTTC

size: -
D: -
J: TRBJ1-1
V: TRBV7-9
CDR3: CASSLGTGMNTEAFF
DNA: TGTGCCAGCAGCTTGGGAACAGGGATGAACACTGAAGCTTTCTTT

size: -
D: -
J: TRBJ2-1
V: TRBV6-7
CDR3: CASSYSQGRGYNEQFF
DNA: TGTGCCAGCAGTTACTCTCAAGGGAGAGGCTACAATGAGCAGTTCTTC

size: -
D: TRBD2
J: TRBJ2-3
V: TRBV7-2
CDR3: CASRQTSGSADTQYF
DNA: TGTGCCAGCAGACAAACTAGCGGGAGTGCAGATACGCAGTATTTT

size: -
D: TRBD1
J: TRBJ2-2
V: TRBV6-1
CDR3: CASSEAWGTGAPGELFF
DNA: TGTGCCAGCAGTGAAGCGTGGGGGACAGGGGCGCCGGGGGAGCTGTTTTTT

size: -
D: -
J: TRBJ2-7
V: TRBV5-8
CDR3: CATGKGGGHPIYEQYF
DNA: TGTGCCACCGGAAAAGGTGGGGGACACCCTATCTACGAGCAGTACTTC

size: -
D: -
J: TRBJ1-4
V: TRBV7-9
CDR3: CASSLSTEYEKLFF
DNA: TGTGCCAGCAGCTTATCGACAGAATATGAAAAACTGTTTTTT

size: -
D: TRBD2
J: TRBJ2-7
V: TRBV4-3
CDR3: CASSHGLAYEQYF
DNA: TGCGCCAGCAGCCACGGACTAGCCTACGAGCAGTACTTC

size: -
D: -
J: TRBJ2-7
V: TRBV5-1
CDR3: CASSPLLEEEQYF
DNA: TGCGCCAGCAGCCCGCTCCTCGAGGAGGAGCAGTACTTC